One and the same sample provided the 17 T cell receptor beta chains below, sequenced in a study of T cells in tuberculosis. The assay was immunoSEQ multiplex PCR, and TCRdb's table has in-frame clones only and misses some. Of under 35,000 clones detected, roughly 95% appear once; the ten largest clones hold 8%. The sequencing sample was made of PBMCs. Every receptor here comes from a donor between 10 and 35 years old with latent tuberculosis or without tuberculosis infection.

This rearrangement joins TRBV10-2 to TRBJ2-2, with D uncertain. The CDR3 runs to 11 residues. Germline V gene lookup returns CDR1 WSHSY and CDR2 SAAADI. Deletions cut 8 bases from V and 3 bases from J, with 4 bases between. The CDR3 protein is CASRYTGELFF. For the CDR3, the DNA is TGCGCCAGCCGGTACACCGGGGAGCTGTTTTTT.

V usage is TRBV7-8 and J usage is TRBJ2-2; D not certain. V dropped 0 bases and J dropped 1 base, with 6 bases sitting between them. The CDR3 totals 15 residues. The germline gives CDR1 SGHVS, CDR2 FQNEAQ. The CDR3 region has the DNA TGTGCCAGCAGCTTAGCGCGGTTGAACACCGGGGAGCTGTTTTTT. Translation gives CASSLARLNTGELFF.

The gene calls are TRBV5-6 and TRBJ1-3, with 7 nucleotides matching TRBD1. Germline V gives CDR1 SGHDT, CDR2 YYEEEE. The CDR3 consists of 15 residues. The ends lost 7 bases at V and 2 bases at J; junction bases unmatched: 9. CDR3 sequence: CASRVFGTAGNTIYF. CDR3 coding DNA: TGTGCCAGCCGTGTCTTCGGGACAGCTGGAAACACCATATATTTT.

This chain uses TRBV7-8 with TRBJ1-5; D gene ambiguous. The CDR3 contains 14 residues. Trimming removed 8 bases at V and 1 base at J, with 12 bases between. Germline V gene lookup returns CDR1 SGHVS and CDR2 FQNEAQ. The CDR3 is CASSPETSNQPQHF. The CDR3 DNA reads as TGTGCCAGCTCCCCCGAAACAAGCAATCAGCCCCAGCATTTT.

This sequence joins TRBV14 and TRBJ2-4; D is perhaps TRBD1 (5 bases). CDR3 length equals 13 residues. The V gene lost 1 base and the J gene lost 7 bases, with 8 bases spanning the gap. Germline V gives CDR1 SGHDN, CDR2 FVKESK. CDR3 region: CASSQGTWNIQYF. The CDR3 nucleotides are TGTGCCAGCAGCCAAGGGACATGGAACATTCAGTACTTC.

CDR3: CASSLTGKAEAFF. DNA for the CDR3: TGTGCCAGCAGCCTGACAGGGAAGGCTGAAGCTTTCTTT. The rearrangement links TRBV5-5 to TRBJ1-1; 7 bases agree with TRBD1. The CDR3 totals 13 residues. Unmatched junction bases numbered 6, after V lost 4 bases and J lost 6 bases. Germline CDR1 and CDR2: SGHKS and YYEKEE (reference sequence). Complete variable domain (other parts from reference TRBV5-5 and TRBJ1-1): DAGVTQSPTHLIKTRGQQVTLRCSPISGHKSVSWYQQVLGQGPQFIFQYYEKEERGRGNFPDRFSARQFPNYSSELNVNALLLGDSALYLCASSLTGKAEAFFGQGTRLTVV.

The chain couples TRBV4-2 to TRBJ1-4, with TRBD1 matching 8 bases. Germline CDR1 reads LGHNA; CDR2 reads YNFKEQ. CDR3 length equals 15 residues. The junction had 5 bases not matched to a gene; V was cut back by 4 bases and J by 4 bases. CDR3: CASSRRGQGNEKLFF. The CDR3 DNA follows: TGTGCCAGCAGCCGCAGGGGGCAGGGTAATGAAAAACTGTTTTTT.

The rearrangement uses TRBV2 and TRBJ2-2, with 9 bases identical to TRBD1. With V trimmed by 4 bases and J by 4 bases, 7 bases remained unmatched. Looked up from germline, CDR1 is SNHLY and CDR2 is FYNNEI. There are 16 residues in the CDR3. The CDR3 spells CASSVEPGQGTGELFF. In DNA, the CDR3 is TGTGCCAGCAGTGTAGAACCGGGACAGGGCACCGGGGAGCTGTTTTTT.

The gene calls are TRBV5-1 and TRBJ2-5; TRBD1 aligns across 10 bases. Germline V gene data show CDR1 as SGHRS and CDR2 as YFSETQ. Trimming at V came to 4 bases and at J to 5 bases, leaving 5 bases not matched to a gene. This CDR3 is 14 amino acids long. The CDR3 nucleotides are TGCGCCAGCAGCATCGGGACAGGGGAGGAGACCCAGTACTTC. Its protein product is CASSIGTGEETQYF.

J is TRBJ2-1 and V is TRBV6-1; 13 nucleotides line up with TRBD2. Trimming took 8 bases from V and 8 from J; bases not matched to a gene: 9. This CDR3 has 15 amino acids. CDR1 and CDR2 from the germline V gene are MNHNS and SASEGT. The CDR3: CASGPRTSGSDEQFF. In nucleotides, the CDR3 is TGTGCCAGCGGGCCCCGGACTAGCGGGAGCGATGAGCAGTTCTTC.

The J gene is TRBJ1-2, the V gene TRBV5-6; a weak D match, TRBD1 (6 bases). The CDR3 contains 16 residues. Germline V gene sequence: CDR1 SGHDT, CDR2 YYEEEE. Deletions cut 4 bases from V and 0 bases from J, with 16 bases between. This chain's CDR3 is CASSGRQARPNYGYTF. CDR3 in DNA: TGTGCCAGCAGCGGCAGACAGGCCCGACCTAACTATGGCTACACCTTC.

The chain carries TRBV29-1 and TRBJ2-7; D ambiguous. Per germline, CDR1 SQVTM and CDR2 ANQGSEA. The V gene lost 7 bases and the J gene lost 5 bases, with 15 bases spanning the gap. The CDR3 loop spans 12 amino acids. The CDR3 DNA sequence: TGCAGCGGGGCCCTCACTGGTCACGAGCAGTACTTC. Amino acid sequence: CSGALTGHEQYF.

This chain joins TRBV4-3 and TRBJ2-1; the match to TRBD2 covers 7 bases. The junction had 6 bases not matched to a gene; V was cut back by 1 base and J by 6 bases. CDR1 and CDR2 from the germline V gene are LGHNA and YSLEER. The CDR3 has 15 amino acids. In DNA, the CDR3 is TGCGCCAGCAGCCAAGGGGGGGGAAGGCTCAATGAGCAGTTCTTC. Translating gives CASSQGGGRLNEQFF.

The count of this clone is one. The rearrangement uses TRBV2 and TRBJ1-5; 8 bases map to TRBD1. The germline CDR1 and CDR2 sequences are SNHLY and FYNNEI. This CDR3 is 15 amino acids long. J gave up 2 bases and V 6 bases, and 6 bases lay outside the gene matches. The CDR3 nucleotides read TGTGCCAGCAGCTTCAGGGGGCTCGGCAATCAGCCCCAGCATTTT. This translates into CASSFRGLGNQPQHF.

This chain's CDR3 is CREQRWTEAFF. CDR3 DNA sequence: TGCAGGGAACAGAGATGGACTGAAGCTTTCTTT. The gene calls are TRBV20-1 and TRBJ1-1; no definite D call. CDR3 length: 11 amino acids. From germline, CDR1 is DFQATT and CDR2 SNEGSKA (reference sequence).

V usage is TRBV9 and J usage is TRBJ2-1; 11 bases agree with TRBD2. CDR1 and CDR2 (germline): SGDLS, YYNGEE. The CDR3 is made up of 15 amino acids. J gave up 6 bases and V 7 bases, and 9 bases lay outside the gene matches. This chain's CDR3 is CASGTPGTSGNEQFF. The CDR3 nucleotides read TGTGCCAGCGGCACCCCCGGGACTAGCGGCAATGAGCAGTTCTTC.

The chain carries TRBV7-9 and TRBJ1-2; D might be TRBD1 (6 bases). V was pared by 1 base and J by 5 bases, with 11 bases between. The CDR3 spans 14 residues. Germline CDR1 is SEHNR and CDR2 is FQNEAQ (reference sequence). Here the CDR3 DNA reads TGTGCCAGCAGCTTAGGAGGGGGAGGGTATGGCTACACCTTC. Residues: CASSLGGGGYGYTF.